The next 21 T cell receptor beta chains were all read from a single sample in a study of T cell changes during pregnancy in multiple sclerosis. Only in-frame clones appear in the TCRdb table, and some are missing; sequencing was by immunoSEQ multiplex PCR. The sample holds 100,000 or so clones, more than 80% seen once. This material consisted of peripheral blood, taken in the second trimester of pregnancy. Receptors were obtained from a female donor with multiple sclerosis, enrolled in a pregnancy study.

This chain uses TRBV30 with TRBJ2-2; maybe TRBD1 (5 bases). Germline CDR1 reads GTSNPN; CDR2 reads SVGIG (reference sequence). V lost 2 bases to trimming and J lost 9 bases, with 16 bases between them. CDR3 length: 14 residues. CDR3 coding DNA: TGTGCCTGGAGTTTCAGCGCCAGGGTGCGGGAGCTGTTTTTT. Its protein product is CAWSFSARVRELFF. Together with reference TRBV30 and TRBJ2-2, the CDR3 gives the full variable domain: SQTIHQWPATLVQPVGSPLSLECTVEGTSNPNLYWYRQAAGRGLQLLFYSVGIGQISSEVPQNLSASRPQDRQFILSSKKLLLSDSGFYLCAWSFSARVRELFFGEGSRLTVL.

The J gene is TRBJ2-1, the V gene TRBV28, with TRBD1 matching 9 bases. This CDR3 comprises 15 residues. Trimming cost V 5 bases and J 3 bases; bases outside gene matches: 5. Germline CDR1 reads MDHEN; CDR2 reads SYDVKM. Written as DNA, the CDR3 is TGTGCCAGCAGTCACAGGGGGCTGGTCTACAATGAGCAGTTCTTC. This sequence encodes CASSHRGLVYNEQFF.

The gene calls are TRBV5-1 and TRBJ1-2; 7 bases align to TRBD1. Germline trimming cut 4 bases from V and 8 bases from J; bases unmatched to any gene: 11. This CDR3 spans 14 amino acids. The V gene's germline CDR1 is SGHRS and CDR2 YFSETQ. CDR3 sequence: CASSTDRDRRGYTF. CDR3 sequence (DNA): TGCGCCAGCAGCACCGACAGGGACCGGAGGGGCTACACCTTC.

The rearrangement joins TRBV28 to TRBJ1-2; TRBD1 agrees at 8 bases. The CDR3 extends over 13 amino acids. Germline values: CDR1 MDHEN, CDR2 SYDVKM. J was trimmed by 4 bases and V by 6 bases; bases with no gene match: 4. DNA of the CDR3: TGTGCCAGCAGGTCCACAGGGGGCTATGGCTACACCTTC. Translating it yields CASRSTGGYGYTF.

The CDR3 DNA sequence: TGTGCCAGCAGTTTCGGACGGGAGAACACTGAAGCTTTCTTT. Amino acids: CASSFGRENTEAFF. The chain has TRBV5-4 and TRBJ1-1, with D uncertain. The CDR3 is 14 amino acids. From germline, CDR1 is SGHNT and CDR2 YYREEE (reference sequence). The V end was cut by 5 bases, the J end by 1 base, with 12 bases between. Combining the CDR3 with reference TRBV5-4 and TRBJ1-1 gives the whole variable domain ETGVTQSPTHLIKTRGQQVTLRCSSQSGHNTVSWYQQALGQGPQFIFQYYREEENGRGNFPPRFSGLQFPNYSSELNVNALELDDSALYLCASSFGRENTEAFFGQGTRLTVV.

The chain recombines TRBV5-4 with TRBJ2-7; D gene unclear. V was clipped by 3 bases and J by 3 bases, with 7 bases between them. This CDR3 contains 12 residues. Germline-derived CDR1 and CDR2 are SGHNT and YYREEE (reference sequence). CDR3 amino acids: CASSSPGYEQYF. The CDR3 DNA sequence: TGTGCCAGCAGCTCCCCAGGCTACGAGCAGTACTTC.

V and J are TRBV4-1 and TRBJ2-7; D is unresolved. V lost 0 bases to trimming and J lost 0 bases, with 9 bases between them. Germline CDR1 reads MGHRA; CDR2 reads YSYEKL. The CDR3 runs to 15 residues. The CDR3 DNA reads TGCGCCAGCAGCCAAGAGTTCCGGAGCTCCTACGAGCAGTACTTC. Its translation: CASSQEFRSSYEQYF.

The chain carries TRBV27 and TRBJ2-7; D is possibly TRBD1 (6 bases). Germline V gives CDR1 MNHEY, CDR2 SMNVEV (reference sequence). Trimming removed 5 bases at V and 2 bases at J, with 25 bases between. This CDR3 comprises 18 residues. CDR3 protein: CASSISLSQTGQTYEQYF. The DNA of the CDR3 is TGTGCCAGCAGTATTTCGCTCTCCCAAACCGGACAGACCTACGAGCAGTACTTC.

The V call is TRBV15, the J call TRBJ1-1; D is unclear. Germline assignment: CDR1 LNHNV and CDR2 YYDKDF (reference sequence). This CDR3 has 17 residues. V was trimmed by 0 bases and J by 1 base, leaving 15 bases between them. The CDR3 here is CATSRDLREVENTEAFF. CDR3 DNA: TGTGCCACCAGCAGAGATCTGAGGGAAGTTGAGAACACTGAAGCTTTCTTT.

The chain uses TRBV2 and TRBJ2-7; 9 bases match TRBD2. Germline CDR1 SNHLY, CDR2 FYNNEI. CDR3 length: 15 amino acids. Germline trimming cut 6 bases from V and 6 bases from J; bases unmatched to any gene: 12. CDR3 DNA sequence: TGTGCCAGCAGGGAGAATGGACTAGCGTCGGGCGAGCAGTACTTC. Amino acids: CASRENGLASGEQYF.

This clone came up once. The V and J genes are TRBV7-8 and TRBJ1-4, with no clear D. Germline CDR1 SGHVS, CDR2 FQNEAQ. The CDR3 is 19 amino acids. The V end lost 4 bases, the J end lost 0 bases, and 21 bases lay between the germline ends. As DNA, the CDR3 is TGTGCCAGCAGCTCGGGGATGCGGGTTTTCGGAGCAACTAATGAAAAACTGTTTTTT. The encoded protein is CASSSGMRVFGATNEKLFF.

The rearrangement joins TRBV2 to TRBJ2-1; D may be TRBD2 (7 bases). V was trimmed by 2 bases and J by 0 bases, leaving 14 bases between them. The germline V gene encodes CDR1 SNHLY and CDR2 FYNNEI. The CDR3 runs 17 residues. The CDR3 is CASSEYRGASSYNEQFF. CDR3 nucleotide sequence: TGTGCCAGCAGTGAATATCGGGGGGCCAGCTCCTACAATGAGCAGTTCTTC.

V and J are TRBV5-4 and TRBJ2-1, with TRBD2 matching over 13 bases. The ends lost 3 bases at V and 7 bases at J; junction bases unmatched: 4. The CDR3 consists of 15 residues. Germline loops: CDR1 SGHNT, CDR2 YYREEE (reference sequence). In DNA, the CDR3 is TGTGCCAGCAGCTCGGGACTAGCGGGGTGGAATGAGCAGTTCTTC. This codes for CASSSGLAGWNEQFF.

The chain has TRBV7-9 and TRBJ2-7, with D perhaps TRBD1 (6 bases). Germline V gives CDR1 SEHNR, CDR2 FQNEAQ (reference sequence). V was clipped by 5 bases and J by 6 bases, with 17 bases between them. The CDR3 is made up of 14 amino acids. The CDR3 DNA is TGTGCCAGCAGCATACAGGGTGTGGAACCCGAGCAGTACTTC. It is translated as CASSIQGVEPEQYF.

The V and J genes are TRBV18 and TRBJ1-3, with a possible D match to TRBD1 (6 bases). The CDR3 spans 15 residues. The germline V gene has CDR1 KGHSH and CDR2 LQKENI. The V gene lost 6 bases and the J gene lost 0 bases, with 12 bases spanning the gap. In DNA, the CDR3 is TGTGCCAGCTCTCTGGACAGAGCCTCTGGAAACACCATATATTTT. Translating it yields CASSLDRASGNTIYF.

The gene calls are TRBV9 and TRBJ2-4; 7 nucleotides align to TRBD1. The J segment lost 3 bases and the V segment lost 0 bases, leaving 9 bases of the junction unmatched. The V gene's germline CDR1 is SGDLS and CDR2 YYNGEE. This CDR3 spans 17 amino acids. The CDR3 DNA sequence: TGTGCCAGCAGCGTAGGCCGAGAACAGGGGAACAAAAACATTCAGTACTTC. Protein: CASSVGREQGNKNIQYF.

The CDR3 bases are TGCAGCGTTACCGACCAAGGGGTAGGGGAGCAGTTCTTC. This codes for CSVTDQGVGEQFF. The V and J genes are TRBV29-1 and TRBJ2-1; possible D gene TRBD1, 5 bases. V gave up 5 bases and J gave up 10 bases, with 18 bases separating them. This CDR3 has 13 residues. Germline CDR1 SQVTM, CDR2 ANQGSEA.

The chain is built from TRBV30 and TRBJ2-7; 7 bases are shared with TRBD1. Germline V gene sequence: CDR1 GTSNPN, CDR2 SVGIG (reference sequence). V was clipped by 4 bases and J by 5 bases; unmatched bases: 14. CDR3 length: 15 amino acids. Written as DNA, the CDR3 is TGTGCCTGGATCCCCCAGGACAGGTGGTTGGACGAGCAGTACTTC. This gives the protein CAWIPQDRWLDEQYF.

The rearrangement joins TRBV30 to TRBJ1-3; D gene uncertain. CDR1 GTSNPN and CDR2 SVGIG come from the germline V gene (reference sequence). V lost 0 bases, J lost 0 bases, and 6 bases lay in between. The CDR3 runs 14 residues. The CDR3 DNA sequence: TGTGCCTGGAGTGTAACAACCTCTGGAAACACCATATATTTT. It is translated as CAWSVTTSGNTIYF.

This clone showed up just once. The chain links TRBV7-2 to TRBJ2-1; the match to TRBD2 covers 9 bases. The junction had 7 bases not matched to a gene; V was cut back by 2 bases and J by 5 bases. CDR1 is SGHTA, CDR2 FQGNSA, per germline. CDR3 size: 16 residues. The CDR3 loop reads CASSLRRSGGNNEQFF. As DNA, the CDR3 is TGTGCCAGCAGCTTAAGAAGGAGCGGGGGGAACAATGAGCAGTTCTTC.

The chain employs TRBV6-5 and TRBJ1-1; D not certain. The germline CDR1 and CDR2 sequences are MNHEY and SVGAGI. V lost 6 bases, J lost 2 bases, and 10 bases lay in between. The CDR3 consists of 13 residues. In DNA form, the CDR3 reads TGTGCCAGCAGCCACACCCCAAACACTGAAGCTTTCTTT. Translating it yields CASSHTPNTEAFF.